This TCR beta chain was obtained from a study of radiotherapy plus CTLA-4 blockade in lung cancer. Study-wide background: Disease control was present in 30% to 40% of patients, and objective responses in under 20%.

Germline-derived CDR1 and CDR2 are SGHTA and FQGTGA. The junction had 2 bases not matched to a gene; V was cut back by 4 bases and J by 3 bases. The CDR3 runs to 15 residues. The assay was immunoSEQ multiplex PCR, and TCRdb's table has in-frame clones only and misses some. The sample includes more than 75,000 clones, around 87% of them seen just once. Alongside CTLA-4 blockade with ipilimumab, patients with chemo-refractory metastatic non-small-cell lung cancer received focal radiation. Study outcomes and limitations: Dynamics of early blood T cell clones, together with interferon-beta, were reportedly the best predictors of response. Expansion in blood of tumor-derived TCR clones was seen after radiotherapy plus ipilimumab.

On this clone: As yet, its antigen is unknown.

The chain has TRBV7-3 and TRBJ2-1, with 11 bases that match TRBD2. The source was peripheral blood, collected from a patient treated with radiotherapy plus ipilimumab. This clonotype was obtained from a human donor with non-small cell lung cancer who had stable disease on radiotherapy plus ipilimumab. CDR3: CASSSSGGHYNEQFF. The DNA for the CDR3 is TGTGCCAGCAGCTCTAGCGGGGGGCACTACAATGAGCAGTTCTTC.